The 8 T cell receptor beta chains reported below all come from one sample, sequenced in a study of OX40 agonist ivuxolimab in advanced cancers. Produced via immunoSEQ multiplex PCR; TCRdb's table is partial and in-frame only. Of about 50,000 clones listed, 70% to 90% are singletons. Sequenced here: CD4+ or CD8+ T cells sorted from blood, sampled in a trial of the OX40 agonist ivuxolimab. These receptor sequences come from an adult with an advanced solid tumor such as melanoma, head and neck, liver or kidney cancer.

The chain carries TRBV7-3 and TRBJ2-3, with TRBD2 matching 8 bases. CDR3 size: 16 residues. CDR1 SGHTA and CDR2 FQGTGA come from the germline V gene. V shed 5 bases, J shed 3 bases, and the junction held 10 bases outside the gene matches. The CDR3 sequence is CASSPDSGDRTDTQYF. The CDR3 DNA is TGTGCCAGCAGCCCAGATAGCGGGGATCGGACAGATACGCAGTATTTT.

This clone was observed a single time. The chain combines TRBV7-9 with TRBJ1-1, with no clear D. Germline V lookup: CDR1 SEHNR, CDR2 FQNEAQ (reference sequence). CDR3 length: 13 residues. The V end was cut by 6 bases, the J end by 12 bases, with 20 bases between. CDR3 protein: CASRHGEGFMTFF. CDR3 coding DNA: TGTGCCAGCAGACACGGCGAGGGATTTATGACTTTCTTT.

The chain is built from TRBV7-9 and TRBJ2-7, with D perhaps being TRBD1 or TRBD2 (5 bases each). Trimming stripped 11 bases from V and 6 bases from J, with 8 bases between. Germline loops: CDR1 SEHNR, CDR2 FQNEAQ (reference sequence). The CDR3 spans 9 residues. In nucleotides, the CDR3 is TGTGCCCTCGGGGCCGAGCAGTACTTC. This codes for CALGAEQYF. The full variable domain, with the rest looked up from reference TRBV7-9 and TRBJ2-7, is DTGVSQNPRHKITKRGQNVTFRCDPISEHNRLYWYRQTLGQGPEFLTYFQNEAQLEKSRLLSDRFSAERPKGSFSTLEIQRTEQGDSAMYLCALGAEQYFGPGTRLTVT.

This CDR3 is CASRMGGSVVEQFF. As DNA, the CDR3 is TGTGCCAGCAGGATGGGCGGGAGCGTAGTAGAGCAGTTCTTC. The rearrangement links TRBV7-8 to TRBJ2-1; TRBD2 aligns across 7 bases. Per germline, CDR1 SGHVS and CDR2 FQNEAQ. The CDR3 runs to 14 residues. After removal of 6 bases from V and 10 bases from J, the junction contained 12 bases not matched to a gene.

The J gene is TRBJ2-2, the V gene TRBV7-6; weak D call: TRBD1 (5 bases). Per the germline V gene, CDR1 is SGHVS and CDR2 is FNYEAQ. The CDR3 has 17 amino acids. Between the trimmed V and J ends, which lost 1 base and 6 bases, there was a span of 18 bases. In nucleotides, the CDR3 is TGTGCCAGCAGCTTAGTTACTAACCTAGGGGCACCCGGGGAGCTGTTTTTT. Amino acid sequence: CASSLVTNLGAPGELFF.

This clone was counted a single time. This chain uses TRBV9 with TRBJ2-5; 11 positions match TRBD1. Per germline, CDR1 SGDLS and CDR2 YYNGEE. The CDR3 has 15 amino acids. The V segment lost 3 bases and the J segment 4 bases; nucleotides outside the gene matches: 5. CDR3 in amino acids: CASSERTGGGETQYF. Written as DNA, the CDR3 is TGTGCCAGCAGCGAGAGGACAGGGGGCGGAGAGACCCAGTACTTC.

In this sample, this clone turned up a few times. The chain combines TRBV9 with TRBJ2-2; no clear D. V lost 0 bases and J lost 4, with 4 bases in between. From germline, CDR1 is SGDLS and CDR2 YYNGEE. The CDR3 is 13 amino acids. CDR3 bases: TGTGCCAGCAGCGTAGGCACCACCGGGGAGCTGTTTTTT. Translation gives CASSVGTTGELFF.

The chain uses TRBV7-8 and TRBJ1-2; D is possibly TRBD1 (6 bases). The germline CDR1 and CDR2 sequences are SGHVS and FQNEAQ. The CDR3 is made up of 14 amino acids. Trimming shortened V by 2 bases and J by 4 bases, and 11 bases separated the two germline ends. In DNA form, the CDR3 reads TGTGCCAGCAGCTTAAGTCAGGGGACCTATGGCTACACCTTC. This sequence encodes CASSLSQGTYGYTF.